This T cell receptor beta chain is from a study of blood T cell repertoires in COVID-19 (dated by TCRdb to the early 2020s). Background on the whole study: Samples from collaborators originated in the United States, Italy and Spain and spanned both the acute and convalescent phases of COVID-19. The prospective study material was composed of cDNA or gDNA derived from T cells, B-cell-depleted T cells, or PBMCs. Subjects who had been exposed to COVID-19, were actively infected with it, or had recovered from it provided the deeply sampled blood TCRbeta repertoires that made up the dataset. A freely available public database, intended as a resource for researchers studying the immune response to SARS-CoV-2, is where the repertoires were released. Samples came from the ongoing ImmuneRACE study (first 160 participants) plus 1,254 subjects from 6 global collaborators. Nearly every sample came with metadata listing a de-identified subject ID, COVID-19 status, age in years and sex. Where available, HLA class I and class II types were taken from metadata supplied by the sample provider and were not determined by assay-based typing.

Each collaborating institution followed its own protocols to collect whole blood in K2EDTA tubes. Collaborator samples were shipped for TCRbeta analysis as frozen whole blood, isolated PBMCs, or DNA extracted from either sample type. Remarks on this clone: Its antigen is currently not known. No base quality values were provided; no much bigger clone lies one nucleotide off.

General study outcomes and caveats: The amount of clinical and demographic metadata varied by source and participant and was provided uncurated.

TCRbeta CDR3 regions were amplified from genomic DNA using the immunoSEQ Assay, a bias-controlled multiplex PCR. As for how the authors treated the data: The number of nucleated cells in each sample was estimated from the amplification of reference gene primers within the assay. To quantify the absolute abundance of each unique TCRbeta CDR3 rearrangement, sequence reads were collapsed and filtered. For each sample, productive Simpson clonality was calculated as the square root of Simpson's diversity index over productive rearrangements. In TCRdb, the immuneACCESS table is reduced to in-frame sequences with V and J assigned. These tables do not hold every clone; where another copy was compared, an unresolved V gene accounts for under half, and the others remain unexplained. V and J calls and clone size come straight from that table; D and trimming were deduced from the DNA. This sample lists more than 85,000 clones; 90% were detected once. 1.7% of the sample is in the top ten clones.

The CDR3 sequence holds 13 residues, the cysteine and phenylalanine included. The read is trimmed to its CDR3 DNA, 39 bases read in frame from base 1. Looking up the germline V gene (reference sequence) yields CDR1 GTSNPN and CDR2 SVGIG. The V end gives up 1 base and the J end 3 bases, leaving 3 bases in the junction not matched to a gene. This sequence was found in a man between 60 and 70 years old with acute or convalescent COVID-19. Sequenced material: peripheral blood. Recombination joined TRBV30 with TRBJ2-7; 7 bases in the junction line up with TRBD2. At the DNA level, the sequence is TGTGCCTGGAGTGCAGGCGGGAGCTACGAGCAGTACTTC. Its translation reads: CAWSAGGSYEQYF.